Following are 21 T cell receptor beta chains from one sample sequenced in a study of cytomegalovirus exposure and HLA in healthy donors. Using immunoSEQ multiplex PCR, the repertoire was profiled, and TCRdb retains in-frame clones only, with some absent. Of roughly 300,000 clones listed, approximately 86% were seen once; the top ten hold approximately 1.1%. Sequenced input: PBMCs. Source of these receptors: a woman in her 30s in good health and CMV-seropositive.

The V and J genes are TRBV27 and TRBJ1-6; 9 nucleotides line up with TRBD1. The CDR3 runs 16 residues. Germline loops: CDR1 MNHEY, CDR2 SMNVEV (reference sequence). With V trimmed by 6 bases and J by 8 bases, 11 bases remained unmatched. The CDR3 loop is CASSPGQGSAYSPLHF. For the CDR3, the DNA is TGTGCCAGCAGCCCTGGACAGGGGAGCGCTTATTCACCCCTCCACTTT.

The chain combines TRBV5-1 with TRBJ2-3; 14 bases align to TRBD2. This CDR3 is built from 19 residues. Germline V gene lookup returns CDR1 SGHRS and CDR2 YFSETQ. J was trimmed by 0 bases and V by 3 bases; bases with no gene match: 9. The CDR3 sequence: CASSSGLAGGTSSTDTQYF. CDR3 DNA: TGCGCCAGCAGCTCCGGACTAGCGGGAGGTACATCTAGCACAGATACGCAGTATTTT. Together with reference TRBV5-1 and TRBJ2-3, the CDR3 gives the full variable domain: KAGVTQTPRYLIKTRGQQVTLSCSPISGHRSVSWYQQTPGQGLQFLFEYFSETQRNKGNFPGRFSGRQFSNSRSEMNVSTLELGDSALYLCASSSGLAGGTSSTDTQYFGPGTRLTVL.

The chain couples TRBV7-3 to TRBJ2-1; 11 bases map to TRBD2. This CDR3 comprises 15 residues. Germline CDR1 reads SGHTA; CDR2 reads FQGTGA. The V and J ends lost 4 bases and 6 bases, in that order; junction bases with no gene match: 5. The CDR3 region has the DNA TGTGCCAGCAGCTCCCAGACTAGCGGGATCAATGAGCAGTTCTTC. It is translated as CASSSQTSGINEQFF.

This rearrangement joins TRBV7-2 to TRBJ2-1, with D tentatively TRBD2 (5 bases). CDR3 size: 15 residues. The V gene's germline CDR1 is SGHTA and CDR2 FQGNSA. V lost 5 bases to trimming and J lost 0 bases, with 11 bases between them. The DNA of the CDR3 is TGTGCCAGCAGCCCCGGACTCAGCTCCTACAATGAGCAGTTCTTC. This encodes CASSPGLSSYNEQFF.

The CDR3 reads CASSLKGRNGELFF. CDR3 DNA: TGTGCCAGCAGCTTGAAAGGTCGCAACGGGGAGCTGTTTTTT. The rearrangement links TRBV7-3 to TRBJ2-2; D is ambiguous. The CDR3 length is 14 residues. Germline V gene sequence: CDR1 SGHTA, CDR2 FQGTGA. V was cut by 3 bases and J by 7 bases, with 12 bases left in between.

The CDR3 nucleotides read TGTGCCAGCAGCTTAGTCCTCCTAGCAGGGTACAATGAGCAGTTCTTC. Protein: CASSLVLLAGYNEQFF. The chain couples TRBV7-8 to TRBJ2-1; D tentatively reads TRBD1 or TRBD2 (5 bases each). The germline V gene encodes CDR1 SGHVS and CDR2 FQNEAQ. The V end was cut by 1 base, the J end by 4 bases, with 14 bases between. CDR3 length: 16 residues.

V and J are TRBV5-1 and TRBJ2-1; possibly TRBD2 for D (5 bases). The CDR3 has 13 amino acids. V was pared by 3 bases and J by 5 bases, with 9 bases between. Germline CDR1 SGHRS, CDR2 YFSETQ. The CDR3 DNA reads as TGCGCCAGCAGCTCCGGGGTCGACAATGAGCAGTTCTTC. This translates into CASSSGVDNEQFF.

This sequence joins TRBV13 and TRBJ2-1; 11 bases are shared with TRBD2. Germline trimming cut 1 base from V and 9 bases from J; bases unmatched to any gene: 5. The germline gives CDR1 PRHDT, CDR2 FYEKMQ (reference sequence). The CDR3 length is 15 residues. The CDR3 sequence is CASSLVTSGSGEQFF. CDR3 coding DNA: TGTGCCAGCAGCTTAGTAACTAGCGGGAGTGGTGAGCAGTTCTTC.

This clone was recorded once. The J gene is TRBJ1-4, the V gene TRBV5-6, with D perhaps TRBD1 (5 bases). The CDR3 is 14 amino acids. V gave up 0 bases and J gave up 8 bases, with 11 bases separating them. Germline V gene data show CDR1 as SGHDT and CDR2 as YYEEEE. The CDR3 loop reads CASSLGGGVEKLFF. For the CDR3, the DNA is TGTGCCAGCAGCTTGGGCGGGGGTGTGGAAAAACTGTTTTTT. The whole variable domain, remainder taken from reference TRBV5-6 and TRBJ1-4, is DAGVTQSPTHLIKTRGQQVTLRCSPKSGHDTVSWYQQALGQGPQFIFQYYEEEERQRGNFPDRFSGHQFPNYSSELNVNALLLGDSALYLCASSLGGGVEKLFFGSGTQLSVL.

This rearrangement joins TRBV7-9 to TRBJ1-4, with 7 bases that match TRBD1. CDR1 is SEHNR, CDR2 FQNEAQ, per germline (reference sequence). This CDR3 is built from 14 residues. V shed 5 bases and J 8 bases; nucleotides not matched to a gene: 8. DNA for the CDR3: TGTGCCAGCAGCCCAGGGACAGTAGGAGAAAAACTGTTTTTT. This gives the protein CASSPGTVGEKLFF.

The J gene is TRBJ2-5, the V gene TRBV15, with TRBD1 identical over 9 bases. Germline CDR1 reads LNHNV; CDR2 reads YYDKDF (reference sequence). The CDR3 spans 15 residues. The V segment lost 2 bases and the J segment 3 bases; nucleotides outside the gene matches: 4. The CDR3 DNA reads TGTGCCACCAGCAGACTATGGACAGGGGAAGAGACCCAGTACTTC. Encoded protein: CATSRLWTGEETQYF.

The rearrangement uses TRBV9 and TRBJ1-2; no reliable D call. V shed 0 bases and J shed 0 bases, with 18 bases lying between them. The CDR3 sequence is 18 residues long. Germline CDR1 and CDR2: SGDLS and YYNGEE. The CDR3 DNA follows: TGTGCCAGCAGCGTAGCCCCTAGGGCTCGGCTCGCTAACTATGGCTACACCTTC. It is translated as CASSVAPRARLANYGYTF.

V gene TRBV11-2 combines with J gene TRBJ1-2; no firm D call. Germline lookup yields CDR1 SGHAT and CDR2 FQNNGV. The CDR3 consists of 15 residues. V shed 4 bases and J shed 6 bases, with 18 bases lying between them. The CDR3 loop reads CASSSGGIGLDGYTF. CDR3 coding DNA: TGTGCCAGCAGCTCAGGCGGGATAGGGCTGGATGGCTACACCTTC.

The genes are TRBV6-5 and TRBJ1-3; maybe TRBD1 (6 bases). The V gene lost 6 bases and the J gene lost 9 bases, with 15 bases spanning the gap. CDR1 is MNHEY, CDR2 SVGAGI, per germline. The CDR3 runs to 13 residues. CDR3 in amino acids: CASSPRGWATIYF. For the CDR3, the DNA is TGTGCCAGCAGCCCCAGGGGTTGGGCCACCATATATTTT.

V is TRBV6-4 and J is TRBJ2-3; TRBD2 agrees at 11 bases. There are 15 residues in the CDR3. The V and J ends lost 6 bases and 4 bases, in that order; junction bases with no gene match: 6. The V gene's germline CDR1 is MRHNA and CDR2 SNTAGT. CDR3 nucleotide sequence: TGTGCCAGCAGAGAATCTAGCGGGAGGTCAGATACGCAGTATTTT. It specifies CASRESSGRSDTQYF.

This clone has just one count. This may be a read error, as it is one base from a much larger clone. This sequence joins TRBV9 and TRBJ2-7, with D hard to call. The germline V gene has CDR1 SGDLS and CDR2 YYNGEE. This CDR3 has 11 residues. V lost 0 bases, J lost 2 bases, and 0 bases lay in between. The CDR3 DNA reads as TGTGCCAGCAGCGTAGCCTACGAGCAGTACTTC. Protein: CASSVAYEQYF.

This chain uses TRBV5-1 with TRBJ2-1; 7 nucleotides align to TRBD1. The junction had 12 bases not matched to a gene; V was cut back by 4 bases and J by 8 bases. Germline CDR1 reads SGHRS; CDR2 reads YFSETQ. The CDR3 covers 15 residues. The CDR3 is CASSPGQVLGYEQFF. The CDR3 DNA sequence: TGCGCCAGCAGCCCCGGACAGGTGCTAGGCTATGAGCAGTTCTTC.

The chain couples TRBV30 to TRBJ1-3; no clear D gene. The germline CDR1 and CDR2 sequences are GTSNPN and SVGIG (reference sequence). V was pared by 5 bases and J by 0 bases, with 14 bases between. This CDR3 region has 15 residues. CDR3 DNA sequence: TGTGCCTGGGGAAGACCTAATCCCTCTGGAAACACCATATATTTT. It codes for CAWGRPNPSGNTIYF. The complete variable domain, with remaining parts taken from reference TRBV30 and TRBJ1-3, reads SQTIHQWPATLVQPVGSPLSLECTVEGTSNPNLYWYRQAAGRGLQLLFYSVGIGQISSEVPQNLSASRPQDRQFILSSKKLLLSDSGFYLCAWGRPNPSGNTIYFGEGSWLTVV.

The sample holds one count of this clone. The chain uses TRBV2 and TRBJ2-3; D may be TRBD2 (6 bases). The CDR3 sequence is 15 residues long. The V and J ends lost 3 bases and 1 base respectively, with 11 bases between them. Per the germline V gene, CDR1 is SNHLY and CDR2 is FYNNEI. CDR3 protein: CASSDSGVGTDTQYF. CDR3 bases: TGTGCCAGCAGTGATTCGGGGGTGGGCACAGATACGCAGTATTTT.

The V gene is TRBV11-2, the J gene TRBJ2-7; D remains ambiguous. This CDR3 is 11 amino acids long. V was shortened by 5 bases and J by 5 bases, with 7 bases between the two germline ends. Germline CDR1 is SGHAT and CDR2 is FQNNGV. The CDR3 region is CASSHPNEQYF. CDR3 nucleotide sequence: TGTGCCAGCAGCCATCCCAACGAGCAGTACTTC.

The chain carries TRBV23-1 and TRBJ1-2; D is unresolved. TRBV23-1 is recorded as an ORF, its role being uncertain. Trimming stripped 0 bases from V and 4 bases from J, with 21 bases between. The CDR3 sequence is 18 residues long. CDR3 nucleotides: TGCGCCAGCAGTCAATCTACTCCACAGCTTTGGGTTTCCTATGGCTACACCTTC. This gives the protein CASSQSTPQLWVSYGYTF.